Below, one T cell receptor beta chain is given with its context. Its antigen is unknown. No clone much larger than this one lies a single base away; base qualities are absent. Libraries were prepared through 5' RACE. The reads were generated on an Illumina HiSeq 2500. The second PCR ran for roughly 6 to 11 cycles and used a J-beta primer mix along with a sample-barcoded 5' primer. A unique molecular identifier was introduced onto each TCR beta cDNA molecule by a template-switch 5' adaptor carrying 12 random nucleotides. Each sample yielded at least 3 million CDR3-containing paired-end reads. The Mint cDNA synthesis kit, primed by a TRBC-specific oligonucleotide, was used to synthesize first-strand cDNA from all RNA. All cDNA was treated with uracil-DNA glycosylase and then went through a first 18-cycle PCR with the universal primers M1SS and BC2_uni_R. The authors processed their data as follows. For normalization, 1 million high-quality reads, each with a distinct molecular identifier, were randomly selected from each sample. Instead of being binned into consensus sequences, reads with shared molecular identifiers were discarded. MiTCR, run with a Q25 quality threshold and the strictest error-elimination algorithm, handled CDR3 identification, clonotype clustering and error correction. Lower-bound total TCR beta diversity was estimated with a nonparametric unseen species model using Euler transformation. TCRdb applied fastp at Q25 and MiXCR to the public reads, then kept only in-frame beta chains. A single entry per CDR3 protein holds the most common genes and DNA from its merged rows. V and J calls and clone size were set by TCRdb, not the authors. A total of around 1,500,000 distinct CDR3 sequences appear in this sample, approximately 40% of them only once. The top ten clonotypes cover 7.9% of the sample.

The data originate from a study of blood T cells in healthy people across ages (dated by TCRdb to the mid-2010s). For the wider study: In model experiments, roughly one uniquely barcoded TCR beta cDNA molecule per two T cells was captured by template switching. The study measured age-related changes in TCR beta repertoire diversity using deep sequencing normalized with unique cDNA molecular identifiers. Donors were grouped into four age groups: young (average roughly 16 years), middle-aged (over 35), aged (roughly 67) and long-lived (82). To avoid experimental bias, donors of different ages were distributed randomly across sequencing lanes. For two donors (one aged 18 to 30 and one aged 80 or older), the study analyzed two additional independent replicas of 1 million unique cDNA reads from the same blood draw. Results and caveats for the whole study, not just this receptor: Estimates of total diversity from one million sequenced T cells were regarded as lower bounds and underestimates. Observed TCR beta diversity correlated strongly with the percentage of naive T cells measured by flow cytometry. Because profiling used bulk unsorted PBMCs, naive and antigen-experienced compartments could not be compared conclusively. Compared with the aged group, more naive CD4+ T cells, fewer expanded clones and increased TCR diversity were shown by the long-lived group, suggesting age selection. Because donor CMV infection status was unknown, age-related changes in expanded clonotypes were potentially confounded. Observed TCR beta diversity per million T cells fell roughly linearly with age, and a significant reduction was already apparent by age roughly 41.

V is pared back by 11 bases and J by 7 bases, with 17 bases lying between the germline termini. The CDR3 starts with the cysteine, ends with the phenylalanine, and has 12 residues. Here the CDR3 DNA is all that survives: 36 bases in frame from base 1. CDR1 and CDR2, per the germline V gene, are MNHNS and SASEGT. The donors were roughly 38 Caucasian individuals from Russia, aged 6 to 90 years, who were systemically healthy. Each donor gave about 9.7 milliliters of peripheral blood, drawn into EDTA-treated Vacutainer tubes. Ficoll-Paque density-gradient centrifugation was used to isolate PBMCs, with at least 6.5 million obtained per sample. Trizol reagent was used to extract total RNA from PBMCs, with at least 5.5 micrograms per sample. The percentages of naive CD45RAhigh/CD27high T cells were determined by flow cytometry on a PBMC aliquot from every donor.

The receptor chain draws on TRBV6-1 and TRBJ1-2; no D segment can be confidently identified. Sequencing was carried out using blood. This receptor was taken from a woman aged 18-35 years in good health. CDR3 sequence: CACQTYRGGYTF. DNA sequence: TGTGCCTGCCAGACTTATCGGGGTGGCTACACCTTC.